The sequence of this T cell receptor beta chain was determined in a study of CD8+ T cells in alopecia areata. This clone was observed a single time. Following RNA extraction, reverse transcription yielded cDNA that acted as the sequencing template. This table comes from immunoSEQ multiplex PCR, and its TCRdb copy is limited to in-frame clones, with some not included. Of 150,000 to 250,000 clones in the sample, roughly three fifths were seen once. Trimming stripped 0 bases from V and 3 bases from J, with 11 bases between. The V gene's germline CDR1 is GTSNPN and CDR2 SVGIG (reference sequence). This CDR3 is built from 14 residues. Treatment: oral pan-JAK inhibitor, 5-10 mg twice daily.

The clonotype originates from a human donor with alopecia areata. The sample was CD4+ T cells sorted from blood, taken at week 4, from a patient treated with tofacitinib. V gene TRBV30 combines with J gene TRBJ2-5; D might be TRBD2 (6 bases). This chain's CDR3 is CAWSVMWGEETQYF. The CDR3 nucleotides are TGTGCCTGGAGTGTAATGTGGGGGGAAGAGACCCAGTACTTC.